The following is a T cell receptor (beta chain) sequence with its context. Its antigen target is currently unknown. Base qualities were left out, and no much larger clone turns up one base away. Counted from cysteine to phenylalanine, this CDR3 has 13 amino acids. Only the CDR3 region is kept as DNA, spanning 39 bases read in frame from base 1. The germline V gene sets CDR1 to MNHEY and CDR2 to SVGAGI. Cut back by 5 bases and 0 bases, the V and J ends lie 5 bases apart. These data originate in a study of cytomegalovirus exposure and HLA in healthy donors (dated by TCRdb to about 2017). At the level of the whole study: An earlier analysis of some 620 of the donors reported about 280 Gb of sequence data and 100 million to 120 million unique TCR beta sequences obtained from some 170 million T cells. An early release that covered approximately 600 HLA-typed donors contained approximately 300 gigabases of sequencing data and approximately 85 million unique TCR sequences. Of the roughly 400 genotyped donors, approximately 83% fell in the genetic ancestry cluster associated with self-reported Caucasian donors. The study was designed to test whether signatures of past pathogen exposure could be identified by cataloging public T cell receptors. Using immunosequencing, the study profiled T cell repertoires from about 620 subjects and related those repertoires to cytomegalovirus serostatus. Besides the first cohort of under 700 subjects, a separate validation cohort made up of 120 different subjects was used. To predict cytomegalovirus infection status, the study combined high-throughput TCR immunosequencing, statistical association of individual TCRs with disease status, and machine learning. In a later analysis, previously published TCR beta repertoires from 550 to 700 donors were re-analyzed and high-resolution HLA genotyping was added so that TCR occurrence patterns could be studied. Rather than drawing on any new phenotypic data, the later analysis identified candidate immune exposures from TCR beta sequences and the way those sequences occurred across donors. An earlier analysis of fewer than 750 of the donors used high-throughput TCR beta sequencing to judge whether each TCR beta V gene segment behaved as functional or pseudogenic. Donor age, sex, ethnicity and CMV serostatus were collected together with the repertoire data. In a later genetic analysis, genome-wide SNP genotypes for about three fifths of the roughly 670 donors were used, and that subset was treated as a discovery cohort. All discovery cohort repertoires had been generated on a single sequencing platform. HLA typing included class I and class II loci at four-digit resolution. Typing coverage differed by locus: A, B, C, DRB1 and DQB1 were typed in roughly 620-630 donors, DQA1 in approximately 520, DPA1 in approximately 600, and DPB1 in 472. Because of strong linkage in the cohort, four or five DR-DQ haplotypes were treated as single units for association and clustering. Across roughly 420 genotyped donors of the cohort, an average of roughly 250,000 unique TCR beta nucleotide sequences per donor were sequenced, and roughly 20% of those sequences were non-productive. Broader findings and caveats from the paper: When HLA alleles, especially DR and DQ, strongly co-occurred, TCR associations were difficult to assign to individual alleles. Broadly in line with IMGT annotations, most TCR beta V segments showed up in productive rearrangements about 87% or about 30% of the time in an earlier analysis of under 700 of the donors. A later analysis found that most CMV-associated TCR beta chains appeared HLA-restricted, with HLA associations seemingly driven largely by CMV exposure. The 87-base-pair reads could not distinguish some IMGT-functional V segments, including TRBV6-2 and TRBV6-3, so those segments were excluded. The study gave a list of 150 to 200 TCR beta chains associated with cytomegalovirus. The authors suggested that the approach could potentially be generalized to other disease states and immunological phenotypes. A further reported finding was that TCR beta sequences accurately predicted the HLA-A and HLA-B alleles for most subjects in the first cohort. Cytomegalovirus status was reported to be diagnosed by the classifier with high specificity and sensitivity in both the original and validation cohorts. In this cohort, only TCR beta chains were sequenced, and detectable features were limited by the absence of alpha or paired-chain data. Several of the top co-occurrence clusters appeared to be linked to parvovirus B19, influenza, CMV and Epstein-Barr virus, according to a later analysis. Roughly uniform sequencing depth across donors was assumed in presence/absence analyses, although this assumption may not hold. A later genetic analysis reported fewer N-insertions in productive TCRs among donors in an Asian-associated ancestry cluster than the roughly 650-donor mean. In a later analysis, about 16,000 TCR beta sequences were associated with specific HLA alleles at a false discovery rate of 0.05. Correlated functional status among segregating V segments might be attributable to linkage disequilibrium, but an unknown experimental factor could not be ruled out. Immune exposure information for the cohort was limited to CMV serostatus. HLA typing was unavailable for some donors at each locus, so association tests used only the typed subset. Compared with equally common non-associated chains, HLA-associated TCR beta chains in a later analysis were more clonally expanded and had lower generation probabilities. Most TCR sequences were observed very rarely across donors, whereas some public TCRs were present in many individuals. In a later analysis, TCR association rates were found to vary across HLA loci, with the most associated TCRs seen for DRB1 alleles and the fewest for HLA-C alleles. A cluster of highly shared sequence variants was judged likely to be a technical artifact of the sequencing pipeline. Because counts were too low, 15 to 20 rarely observed V segments, including chromosome 9 orphons, were excluded from the earlier analysis of around 640 of the donors. V-gene and J-gene trimming of TCR beta chains was associated with a missense DCLRE1C variant in a later genetic analysis, and the association was replicated in an independent cohort. A few of the identified cytomegalovirus-associated TCR beta chains were confirmed in vitro to be specific for cytomegalovirus antigens.

The cohort consisted of fewer than 700 healthy bone marrow donors. At the time of sampling, all cohort members were nominally healthy, though unrecorded immune exposures were likely present. The donor was CMV seronegative and was included in the group of several hundred seronegative cohort members. A peripheral blood sample was provided by each donor, and peripheral blood mononuclear cells were used for TCR beta sequencing. Genomic DNA was extracted from the blood cell samples with the Qiagen DNeasy Blood Extraction Kit. Library construction relied on the immunoSEQ multiplex PCR assay. For the multiplex PCR, a mixture combining 60 forward primers for TCR Vbeta segments and 13 reverse primers for TCR Jbeta segments was used. The CDR3 region of rearranged TCR beta genes was amplified from genomic DNA with a multiplex PCR assay. The Illumina HiSeq System was used to sequence the amplified TCR beta libraries as 87-base-pair reads. The study's processing was this. A later analysis tallied roughly 78 million unique TCR beta chains across the 700 or so repertoires, and some 12 million of those chains were shared by two or more donors. To remove PCR and sequencing errors, raw reads were error-corrected and collapsed into unique sequences using a nearest-neighbor algorithm that merged closely related sequences. To assign V, D and J gene segments, CDR3 sequences were aligned to IMGT reference sequences. For a sequence to be retained, a match of at least six nucleotides to both a V gene segment and a J gene segment was required. Rearrangements were classified as productive when the CDR3 lacked stop codons and remained in frame with V and J, and all other rearrangements were classified as non-productive. Following IMGT convention, CDR3 was defined as the stretch from the second conserved V-encoded cysteine up to the conserved J-encoded phenylalanine. The earlier analysis of approximately 590 of the donors excluded any sequence lacking an unambiguous match to a single V gene segment. In an earlier analysis of around 600 of the donors, V segments were called functional above 56.7% productive rearrangements and were called segregating when the between-donor standard deviation exceeded 5%. A statistical classification framework was built to diagnose cytomegalovirus status from the catalog of TCR beta chain sequences. V and J gene assignment, in a later analysis, came from comparing TCR nucleotide sequences with IMGT/GENE-DB human TR gene sequences. A later analysis assigned CDR3 sequences and most-parsimonious VDJ recombination scenarios with the TCRdist pipeline. In a later analysis, every TCR beta chain was defined by the combination of its CDR3 amino acid sequence and its V-gene family, and reads without a unique V-gene family were dropped. To address suspected cross-contamination and a sequencing artifact, a later analysis removed around 600 highly shared, low-generation-probability nucleotide sequences. In a later analysis, a clonal expansion index was calculated for each public chain from normalized within-repertoire ranks of inferred template counts. In a later analysis, generation probabilities were computed with a VDJ recombination model fitted to out-of-frame rearrangements, and the resulting probabilities were checked against IGoR. In a later analysis, TCR-TCR, TCR-HLA and TCR-CMV co-occurrence was scored with hypergeometric tests, and a repertoire-size bias correction was applied to TCR pairs. In a later analysis, false discovery rates were estimated by permuting HLA or CMV assignments 20 times. In a later analysis, co-occurring TCRs were grouped using DBSCAN, with TCRdist sequence similarity added in when clustering inside HLA-allele-positive subsets. Repertoires with fewer than 30,000 or more than 120,000 public chains, plus five repertoires with anomalous nucleotide sharing, were excluded from co-occurrence clustering. Sourced from immuneACCESS, this table was stored by TCRdb with only in-frame sequences that have V and J called. A share of the clones is absent; for the studies checked, an unresolved V gene accounts for under half, and the remainder has no known explanation. The D gene and trimming were derived from the DNA, and the V and J assignments and clone size from that table. The sample table contains about 150,000 clones; only one count was recorded for just under 75% of them. The top ten clones comprise approximately 1.6% of the sample.

Input material: PBMCs. This receptor was identified in a woman aged 18-29 years in good health and CMV-seronegative. The V gene is TRBV6-5 and the J gene is TRBJ1-5; the D gene cannot be named for sure. The DNA sequence is given as TGTGCCAGCAGTGGGCATAGCAATCAGCCCCAGCATTTT. It is translated as CASSGHSNQPQHF.